A selection of T cell receptor beta chains follows, all from one sample in a study of blood T cell repertoires in COVID-19. Only in-frame clones appear in the TCRdb table, and some are missing; sequencing was by immunoSEQ multiplex PCR. Of about 68,000 clones listed, around nine tenths are singletons. The sequencing sample was made of peripheral blood. Every receptor here comes from a human donor in a cohort sampled during active COVID-19. The conserved cysteine and the conserved F or W are not part of the CDR3 here. Expanded clones are given a class, and other clones once, few, many or no size at all.

once | TRBV6-5 | ASTLPGTDTQY
NA | TRBV28 | ASRPWGGNSPLH
NA | TRBV28 | ASTTWANRNEKLF
NA | TRBV19 | ASNGLLGSSTGELF
NA | TRBV5-1 | ASSLFGGEPQH
NA | TRBV29-1 | SVRQGTGELF
NA | TRBV7-2 | ASTPGGTQIYEQY
NA | TRBV5-1 | ASSLTSGQQY
NA | TRBV28 | ASAAGATDTQY
NA | TRBV19 | ASTDPDSPLH
NA | TRBV4-1 | ASSSGSGANVLT
NA | TRBV11-2 | ASSLGTSGGREETQY
NA | TRBV11-2 | ASSISGVNGGELF
NA | TRBV2 | ASRAIAGGYNEQF
NA | TRBV18 | ASSEQRSGGLYNEQF
NA | TRBV6-4 | ASSESTKNTQY
NA | TRBV29-1 | SGKGQGNEQF
NA | TRBV2 | ASGGGVEGYT
NA | TRBV5-1 | ASSLSSPNTGELF
NA | TRBV7-7 | ASSLDPPLAGRDTQY
once | TRBV12-3/TRBV12-4 | ASRALYGYT
NA | TRBV7-8 | ASSLADSRGVWGYT
NA | TRBV9 | ASSAGQGTGYT
NA | TRBV3-1/TRBV3-2 | ASSYITGSDGYT
NA | TRBV19 | ASSMGLRQDQETQY
NA | TRBV28 | ASSPGGQGVSNQPQH
NA | TRBV7-8 | ASSHLADRVNGYT
NA | TRBV5-4 | ASSPGNPSNTEAF
NA | TRBV6-5 | ASRPDRGNQPQH